Each of the 13 T cell receptor beta chains below was sequenced from the same sample in a study of blood T cells in healthy people across ages. Primers used in a second PCR of about 7 to 12 cycles were a sample-barcoded 5' primer and a J-beta primer mix. TCRdb itself ran the 5' RACE reads through MiXCR, one entry per CDR3 protein. This table has about 1.4 million distinct CDR3 sequences, around 55% appearing once. The sample comprised blood. The receptors here all came from a man aged 18-30 years in good health.

J is TRBJ2-1 and V is TRBV4-1; D is undetermined. The J call is uncertain, as TRBJ2-7 better fits the DNA end. There are 15 residues in the CDR3. Germline V lookup: CDR1 MGHRA, CDR2 YSYEKL. DNA of the CDR3: TGCGCCAGCAGCCAAGAACGCGACTCCTACAATGAGCAGTACTTC. Translation gives CASSQERDSYNEQYF.

This clonotype has only a few counts. The V call is TRBV3-1, the J call TRBJ2-1; TRBD2 agrees at 9 bases. CDR1 is LGHDT and CDR2 is YNNKEL in the germline V gene (reference sequence). The CDR3 totals 17 residues. With 0 bases clipped from V and 8 bases from J, the junction kept 11 bases outside the gene matches. The DNA of the CDR3 is TGTGCCAGCAGCCAAGATCTGGCGGGAGGGCCGGTCTATGAGCAGTTCTTC. This gives the protein CASSQDLAGGPVYEQFF.

There are a few counts of this clonotype. This chain uses TRBV12-3 or TRBV12-4 with TRBJ2-7, with a tentative D call TRBD1 (7 bases). Trimming removed 3 bases at V and 3 bases at J, with 15 bases between. The CDR3 contains 15 residues. The chain's CDR3 is CASSLAGQINYEQYF. For the CDR3, the DNA is TGTGCCAGCAGTTTGGCGGGACAGATAAACTACGAGCAGTACTTC.

The V and J genes are TRBV20-1 and TRBJ2-5, with D possibly being TRBD1 (6 bases). Germline assignment: CDR1 DFQATT and CDR2 SNEGSKA (reference sequence). With 0 bases removed from V and 1 base from J, the gap between germline ends came to 15 bases. The CDR3 spans 16 residues. The CDR3 sequence: CSARDRVTGPQETQYF. CDR3 in DNA: TGCAGTGCTAGAGATCGGGTTACAGGGCCCCAAGAGACCCAGTACTTC.

The rearrangement uses TRBV5-1 and TRBJ2-4; D is possibly TRBD1 or TRBD2 (6 bases each). The J call may be faulty, since TRBJ2-7 better matches the DNA end. CDR3 length: 14 residues. Germline CDR1 reads SGHRS; CDR2 reads YFSETQ. The CDR3 is CASSVPGASYEQYF. CDR3 bases: TGCGCCAGCAGCGTGCCGGGGGCCTCCTACGAGCAGTACTTC.

V and J are TRBV7-2 and TRBJ1-2; the D gene is possibly TRBD1 (5 bases). CDR3 length: 13 residues. The V and J ends lost 4 bases and 8 bases respectively, with 14 bases between them. Germline V gene lookup returns CDR1 SGHTA and CDR2 FQGNSA. CDR3 in amino acids: CASSSGPVGGYTF. In nucleotides, the CDR3 is TGTGCCAGCAGCTCGGGACCGGTGGGCGGCTACACCTTC. Full variable domain (missing parts from reference TRBV7-2 and TRBJ1-2): GAGVSQSPSNKVTEKGKDVELRCDPISGHTALYWYRQSLGQGLEFLIYFQGNSAPDKSGLPSDRFSAERTGGSVSTLTIQRTQQEDSAVYLCASSSGPVGGYTFGSGTRLTVV.

The rearrangement uses TRBV2 and TRBJ1-5; no clear D gene. Germline assignment: CDR1 SNHLY and CDR2 FYNNEI. Trimming stripped 6 bases from V and 4 bases from J, with 13 bases between. The CDR3 is made up of 14 amino acids. CDR3 loop: CASSVGRMNQPQHF. Written as DNA, the CDR3 is TGTGCCAGCAGCGTCGGACGGATGAATCAGCCCCAGCATTTT.

The chain is built from TRBV10-3 and TRBJ1-1; 7 nucleotides match TRBD1. The CDR3 sequence is 15 residues long. The junction had 14 bases not matched to a gene; V was cut back by 3 bases and J by 10 bases. CDR1 is ENHRY, CDR2 SYGVKD, per germline. As DNA, the CDR3 is TGTGCCATCAGTGACCGGGGACAGACCCGAATAGCAGCTTTCTTT. Translated, it gives CAISDRGQTRIAAFF.

The rearrangement joins TRBV16 to TRBJ1-2, with TRBD1 matching 9 bases. CDR1 is KGHSY and CDR2 is FQNENV in the germline V gene. The CDR3 runs to 15 residues. The J segment lost 4 bases and the V segment lost 3 bases, leaving 6 bases of the junction unmatched. The CDR3 coding sequence is TGTGCCAGCAGCCATTACGGGACAGGGACCTATGGCTACACCTTC. Translation gives CASSHYGTGTYGYTF.

This clonotype was seen a handful of times. The chain has TRBV4-1 and TRBJ2-7; 12 positions match TRBD2. CDR1 MGHRA and CDR2 YSYEKL come from the germline V gene. V was pared by 0 bases and J by 1 base, with 7 bases of the junction left unmatched. CDR3 length equals 18 residues. The CDR3 loop reads CASSQDLGTSGLSYEQYF. The CDR3 region has the DNA TGCGCCAGCAGCCAAGATCTGGGGACTAGCGGGCTATCCTACGAGCAGTACTTC.

This chain connects TRBV27 to TRBJ2-5; D is tentatively TRBD1 or TRBD2 (5 bases each). This CDR3 contains 12 residues. The V and J ends lost 10 bases and 4 bases respectively, with 13 bases between them. Per germline, CDR1 MNHEY and CDR2 SMNVEV (reference sequence). The CDR3 sequence is CATKRDGETQYF. Written as DNA, the CDR3 is TGTGCCACCAAGAGGGACGGAGAGACCCAGTACTTC.

CDR3 amino acids: CATTTSGGYEQYF. In nucleotides, the CDR3 is TGTGCCACCACTACTAGCGGGGGGTACGAGCAGTACTTC. The genes are TRBV7-9 and TRBJ2-7; 12 nucleotides match TRBD2. Trimming took 10 bases from V and 4 from J; bases not matched to a gene: 5. The CDR3 is 13 amino acids. The V gene's germline CDR1 is SEHNR and CDR2 FQNEAQ (reference sequence). The entire variable domain, with the rest obtained from reference TRBV7-9 and TRBJ2-7, is as follows: DTGVSQNPRHKITKRGQNVTFRCDPISEHNRLYWYRQTLGQGPEFLTYFQNEAQLEKSRLLSDRFSAERPKGSFSTLEIQRTEQGDSAMYLCATTTSGGYEQYFGPGTRLTVT.

This rearrangement joins TRBV20-1 to TRBJ2-1; 10 bases fit TRBD2. The V gene's germline CDR1 is DFQATT and CDR2 SNEGSKA (reference sequence). The V and J ends lost 6 bases and 1 base, in that order; junction bases with no gene match: 6. The CDR3 runs to 15 residues. CDR3 in amino acids: CSAGTSGVSYNEQFF. The CDR3 DNA is TGCAGTGCGGGAACTAGCGGGGTTTCCTACAATGAGCAGTTCTTC.